Below, one T cell receptor (beta chain) is given with its context. Its target is not known. The entry originates in a study of cytomegalovirus exposure and HLA in healthy donors. General study results and limits: By a later analysis, the bulk of CMV-associated TCR beta chains appeared HLA-restricted. Previous analysis showed most TCR beta V segments were productive about 87% or about 30% of the time.

60 Vbeta and 13 Jbeta primers were used in PCR. Clones were read by immunoSEQ multiplex PCR, and TCRdb kept only the in-frame ones, dropping some. The sample has 150,000 to 200,000 clones, 75% to 80% seen once. V dropped 6 bases and J dropped 0; count of bases not matched to a gene: 4. The CDR3 is 14 residues long. Germline values: CDR1 MNHEY, CDR2 SMNVEV (reference sequence). This chain joins TRBV27 and TRBJ1-1; 7 bases align to TRBD1. The source of this sequence is a man aged 45-65 years in good health and CMV-seropositive. Material: PBMCs. The CDR3 region has the DNA TGTGCCAGCAGGACAGGGTTGATGAACACTGAAGCTTTCTTT. As protein: CASRTGLMNTEAFF.